Included here is one T cell receptor (beta chain) sequence, with context. Its antigen is not known. The germline CDR1 and CDR2 sequences are KGHSH and LQKENI. The CDR3 covers 16 residues. The ends lost 6 bases at V and 0 bases at J; junction bases unmatched: 7. TCRdb's copy holds only in-frame clones and misses some; the assay was immunoSEQ multiplex PCR. The sample includes 2,100,000 or so clones, roughly 95% of them seen just once. The data stem from a study of shared clonotypes between healthy human individuals. Study-level results: Rarefaction gave evidence that sorted-subset sequencing remained incomplete despite large depth. Sequencing depth was expected to influence donor clonotype sharing. Against clonotypes common to all four donors, non-shared ones had lower generation probabilities.

The sequence was collected from a man in his late teens or twenties in good health. The chain couples TRBV18 to TRBJ2-1, with 8 bases that match TRBD2. Source material: naive CD4+ T cells sorted from blood. Subset meaning: CD45RA+ positively selected. CDR3 nucleotide sequence: TGTGCCAGCTCCCCAACCGGGACTAGCTCCTACAATGAGCAGTTCTTC. This codes for CASSPTGTSSYNEQFF.